The 30 T cell receptor beta chains below come from one sample, sequenced in a study of shared clonotypes between healthy human individuals. The protocol was immunoSEQ multiplex PCR, while the TCRdb copy is restricted to in-frame clones and leaves out a portion. The sample consists of around 700,000 clones, roughly 78% of them appearing once. What was sequenced was memory CD4+ T cells sorted from blood. Subset described: CD45RA-negative fraction. These receptor sequences come from a woman in her twenties or thirties in good health.

This clone has more than one count but fewer than ten. The V gene is TRBV7-2, the J gene TRBJ2-2; D is unclear. This CDR3 is built from 16 residues. The V and J ends lost 5 bases and 4 bases respectively, with 17 bases between them. Per the germline V gene, CDR1 is SGHTA and CDR2 is FQGNSA. The CDR3, as DNA: TGTGCCAGCAGCCCGAATAGTGTCCTTGCCACCGGGGAGCTGTTTTTT. Translated, it gives CASSPNSVLATGELFF. Complete variable domain (other parts from reference TRBV7-2 and TRBJ2-2): GAGVSQSPSNKVTEKGKDVELRCDPISGHTALYWYRQSLGQGLEFLIYFQGNSAPDKSGLPSDRFSAERTGGSVSTLTIQRTQQEDSAVYLCASSPNSVLATGELFFGEGSRLTVL.

The chain carries TRBV5-1 and TRBJ1-1, with D maybe TRBD1 (6 bases). The length of the CDR3 is 15 residues. V was pared by 4 bases and J by 1 base, with 14 bases between. From germline, CDR1 is SGHRS and CDR2 YFSETQ. The CDR3 DNA reads TGCGCCAGCAGCATCCAGGGACAACCGAACACTGAAGCTTTCTTT. This gives the protein CASSIQGQPNTEAFF.

The chain combines TRBV28 with TRBJ1-5, with 7 nucleotides matching TRBD1. Germline V CDR1 and CDR2: MDHEN, SYDVKM. This CDR3 comprises 13 residues. V shed 6 bases and J 3 bases; nucleotides not matched to a gene: 2. The CDR3 sequence is CASRTGLNQPQHF. CDR3 nucleotides: TGTGCCAGCAGGACAGGGCTCAATCAGCCCCAGCATTTT. The full variable domain, in which reference TRBV28 and TRBJ1-5 provide the parts outside the CDR3, is DVKVTQSSRYLVKRTGEKVFLECVQDMDHENMFWYRQDPGLGLRLIYFSYDVKMKEKGDIPEGYSVSREKKERFSLILESASTNQTSMYLCASRTGLNQPQHFGDGTRLSIL.

V usage is TRBV5-6 and J usage is TRBJ2-5; D is unclear. Matching the DNA end better, TRBJ2-7 makes the J call doubtful. This CDR3 contains 11 residues. Germline V CDR1 and CDR2: SGHDT, YYEEEE. The CDR3 spells CASSVRYEQYF. The CDR3 region has the DNA TGTGCCAGCAGCGTCAGGTACGAGCAGTACTTC.

This clone was detected ten times or more. The chain joins TRBV25-1 to TRBJ2-3; 11 positions agree with TRBD2. CDR1 MGHDK and CDR2 SYGVNS come from the germline V gene. The CDR3 spans 14 residues. V was pared by 0 bases and J by 12 bases, with 5 bases of the junction left unmatched. CDR3 coding DNA: TGTGCCAGCAGTGAATATGAGGGACTAGCGGATCAGTATTTT. It specifies CASSEYEGLADQYF.

The V gene is TRBV5-1, the J gene TRBJ2-5; 8 bases agree with TRBD1. CDR3 length: 13 amino acids. Trimming took 5 bases from V and 4 from J; bases not matched to a gene: 4. From germline, CDR1 is SGHRS and CDR2 YFSETQ. Here the CDR3 DNA reads TGCGCCAGCAGGAGGACAGGGCGAGAGACCCAGTACTTC. Translation: CASRRTGRETQYF.

This clone has only one observation. The chain employs TRBV9 and TRBJ2-3; D might be TRBD1 (5 bases). The CDR3 length is 15 residues. CDR1 and CDR2 (germline): SGDLS, YYNGEE. V was clipped by 0 bases and J by 3 bases, with 11 bases between them. As DNA, the CDR3 is TGTGCCAGCAGCGTAGCCAGGGCTCGTACAGATACGCAGTATTTT. It encodes CASSVARARTDTQYF. The full variable domain, rest sourced from reference TRBV9 and TRBJ2-3, is DSGVTQTPKHLITATGQRVTLRCSPRSGDLSVYWYQQSLDQGLQFLIQYYNGEERAKGNILERFSAQQFPDLHSELNLSSLELGDSALYFCASSVARARTDTQYFGPGTRLTVL.

The table lists this clone with a few counts. V usage is TRBV2 and J usage is TRBJ1-4; no firm D call. In germline, CDR1 is SNHLY, CDR2 FYNNEI. Trimming removed 2 bases from V and 2 bases from J, with 9 bases in between. This CDR3 is 15 amino acids long. As DNA, the CDR3 is TGTGCCAGCAGTGAACTCGGGGTTACTAATGAAAAACTGTTTTTT. Its protein product is CASSELGVTNEKLFF.

The chain combines TRBV7-2 with TRBJ2-7, with TRBD2 matching 8 bases. Losses at the gene ends were 5 bases for V and 2 bases for J; bases not matched to a gene: 8. The CDR3 loop spans 15 amino acids. Germline-derived CDR1 and CDR2 are SGHTA and FQGNSA. Written as DNA, the CDR3 is TGTGCCAGCAGCCAAGGGGCGGGAGGTCCCTACGAGCAGTACTTC. Its translation is CASSQGAGGPYEQYF.

This rearrangement joins TRBV2 to TRBJ2-7, with TRBD2 matching over 9 bases. The germline gives CDR1 SNHLY, CDR2 FYNNEI. Unmatched junction bases numbered 12, after V lost 6 bases and J lost 6 bases. The CDR3 is 15 amino acids. CDR3 DNA: TGTGCCAGCAGCCACCCGGGACTAGCTTCTTCCGAGCAGTACTTC. Translated: CASSHPGLASSEQYF.

This clone showed up many times. The rearrangement joins TRBV18 to TRBJ1-2, with 7 bases identical to TRBD1. The V and J ends lost 4 bases and 6 bases, in that order; junction bases with no gene match: 14. CDR1 is KGHSH, CDR2 LQKENI, per germline. This CDR3 is 16 amino acids long. CDR3 in amino acids: CASSQDRLTYKDGYTF. The DNA for the CDR3 is TGTGCCAGCTCACAGGACAGGTTAACCTATAAGGATGGCTACACCTTC.

The chain uses TRBV4-1 and TRBJ1-1; D perhaps matches TRBD1 (6 bases). The CDR3 spans 14 residues. The germline gives CDR1 MGHRA, CDR2 YSYEKL. V lost 5 bases to trimming and J lost 2 bases, with 12 bases between them. DNA of the CDR3: TGCGCCAGCAGCTCCAGGGGTTTTAACACTGAAGCTTTCTTT. It codes for CASSSRGFNTEAFF.

Notes on this clone: Other DNA sequences within the sample encode an identical CDR3. The V and J genes are TRBV25-1 and TRBJ2-7; D possibly corresponds to TRBD2 (6 bases). V was clipped by 4 bases and J by 1 base, with 8 bases between them. The CDR3 runs to 13 residues. The germline V gene has CDR1 MGHDK and CDR2 SYGVNS. The CDR3 region is CASSVGGSYEQYF. The CDR3 coding sequence is TGTGCCAGCAGTGTAGGAGGGTCCTACGAGCAGTACTTC.

This sequence joins TRBV5-1 and TRBJ2-7, with D unresolved. The CDR3 contains 15 residues. In germline, CDR1 is SGHRS, CDR2 YFSETQ. V lost 1 base, J lost 2 bases, and 13 bases lay in between. This CDR3 is CASSLYGGTTYEQYF. The CDR3 DNA reads as TGCGCCAGCAGCTTGTACGGCGGAACTACCTACGAGCAGTACTTC.

The chain links TRBV15 to TRBJ2-3; D is ambiguous. Germline V lookup: CDR1 LNHNV, CDR2 YYDKDF (reference sequence). Trimming removed 1 base at V and 2 bases at J, with 13 bases between. This CDR3 has 16 amino acids. The CDR3 spells CATSRVEASYTDTQYF. CDR3 nucleotides: TGTGCCACCAGCAGAGTAGAGGCGTCGTACACAGATACGCAGTATTTT.

This sequence joins TRBV27 and TRBJ2-3, with D perhaps matching TRBD1 (6 bases). V gave up 6 bases and J gave up 6 bases, with 22 bases separating them. The CDR3 spans 16 residues. CDR1 and CDR2 from the germline V gene are MNHEY and SMNVEV (reference sequence). This CDR3 is CASSRRWGRGSDTQYF. CDR3 nucleotides: TGTGCCAGCAGCCGTAGATGGGGCAGGGGATCGGATACGCAGTATTTT.

The chain couples TRBV7-8 to TRBJ2-1; 13 positions agree with TRBD2. Germline CDR1 SGHVS, CDR2 FQNEAQ. V dropped 1 base and J dropped 10; count of bases not matched to a gene: 4. The CDR3 extends over 15 amino acids. In nucleotides, the CDR3 is TGTGCCAGCAGCTTAGGACTAGCGGGAGGCGGCGAGCAGTTCTTC. This gives the protein CASSLGLAGGGEQFF.

This clone was seen just once. The rearrangement joins TRBV28 to TRBJ2-5; the match to TRBD2 covers 12 bases. Germline lookup yields CDR1 MDHEN and CDR2 SYDVKM. The V segment lost 3 bases and the J segment 3 bases; nucleotides outside the gene matches: 2. The CDR3 consists of 15 residues. CDR3 amino acids: CASSLTSGGKETQYF. The CDR3 nucleotides are TGTGCCAGCAGTTTGACTAGCGGGGGAAAAGAGACCCAGTACTTC.

This clone came up many times. V usage is TRBV5-1 and J usage is TRBJ1-4; a weak D match, TRBD1 (5 bases). The CDR3 length is 16 residues. V lost 4 bases and J 5 bases, leaving 18 bases between the germline ends. CDR1 and CDR2 from the germline V gene are SGHRS and YFSETQ. CDR3 residues: CASSPTGVGQNEKLFF. The DNA for the CDR3 is TGCGCCAGCAGCCCCACAGGTGTCGGCCAAAATGAAAAACTGTTTTTT.

The chain has TRBV28 and TRBJ2-2, with 9 bases matching TRBD1. This CDR3 has 15 amino acids. The trim removed 5 bases at V and 7 bases at J, leaving 8 bases unmatched. In germline, CDR1 is MDHEN, CDR2 SYDVKM. The CDR3 DNA is TGTGCCAGCAGTGTCGGGACAGGGCGTTTCGGGGAGCTGTTTTTT. This encodes CASSVGTGRFGELFF.

The chain joins TRBV10-3 to TRBJ1-2, with TRBD1 matching over 7 bases. The CDR3 has 14 residues. V dropped 0 bases and J dropped 8; count of bases not matched to a gene: 6. From germline, CDR1 is ENHRY and CDR2 SYGVKD. The CDR3 is CAISESEGAGGYTF. The CDR3 bases are TGTGCCATCAGTGAGTCGGAGGGGGCGGGCGGCTACACCTTC.

The chain carries TRBV9 and TRBJ1-6; maybe TRBD1 (6 bases). Trimming stripped 3 bases from V and 9 bases from J, with 19 bases between. CDR1 and CDR2 (germline): SGDLS, YYNGEE. CDR3 length: 16 amino acids. This chain's CDR3 is CASSAAVDGGGSPLHF. The CDR3 DNA follows: TGTGCCAGCAGCGCCGCCGTCGACGGGGGCGGTTCACCCCTCCACTTT.

Only one count was recorded for this clone. This sequence joins TRBV18 and TRBJ1-5; possible D gene TRBD1, 6 bases. The CDR3 extends over 13 amino acids. Between the trimmed V and J ends, which lost 5 bases and 5 bases, there was a span of 10 bases. CDR1 and CDR2 from the germline V gene are KGHSH and LQKENI. The chain's CDR3 is CASSATGYQPQHF. The CDR3 DNA is TGTGCCAGCTCAGCGACAGGTTATCAGCCCCAGCATTTT.

V gene TRBV9 combines with J gene TRBJ2-3, with TRBD2 matching over 14 bases. Trimming at V came to 2 bases and at J to 4 bases, leaving 6 bases not matched to a gene. The CDR3 is 17 amino acids. The germline V gene has CDR1 SGDLS and CDR2 YYNGEE. The CDR3 loop reads CASSVGTSGSVSDTQYF. In DNA form, the CDR3 reads TGTGCCAGCAGCGTTGGGACTAGCGGGAGTGTGTCAGATACGCAGTATTTT.

This clone has ten or more counts. The CDR3 protein is CASRASGYTDTQYF. CDR3 DNA sequence: TGTGCCAGCAGGGCTAGCGGCTACACAGATACGCAGTATTTT. The chain couples TRBV7-2 to TRBJ2-3; 7 bases agree with TRBD2. The CDR3 extends over 14 amino acids. After removal of 6 bases from V and 2 bases from J, the junction contained 5 bases not matched to a gene. Germline CDR1 reads SGHTA; CDR2 reads FQGNSA.

This clone showed up just a few times. In nucleotides, the CDR3 is TGTGCCAGCAGTGAGACAATAGATGTTCAGCCCCAGCATTTT. It is translated as CASSETIDVQPQHF. The V and J genes are TRBV6-1 and TRBJ1-5; D call uncertain. The CDR3 extends over 14 amino acids. V was shortened by 3 bases and J by 6 bases, with 12 bases between the two germline ends. Germline CDR1 and CDR2: MNHNS and SASEGT.

This clone was seen just once. The rearrangement joins TRBV19 to TRBJ1-5, with D hard to call. The CDR3 loop spans 12 amino acids. V was clipped by 5 bases and J by 4 bases, with 6 bases between them. Per the germline V gene, CDR1 is LNHDA and CDR2 is SQIVND (reference sequence). The CDR3 is CASSVLNQPQHF. CDR3 DNA: TGTGCCAGTAGTGTCTTGAATCAGCCCCAGCATTTT.

The V and J genes are TRBV5-5 and TRBJ1-2; D gene ambiguous. V gave up 1 base and J gave up 8 bases, with 15 bases separating them. This CDR3 has 14 residues. Per germline, CDR1 SGHKS and CDR2 YYEKEE (reference sequence). The CDR3 loop is CASSLRKATEGYTF. In DNA form, the CDR3 reads TGTGCCAGCAGCTTGAGAAAGGCGACGGAAGGCTACACCTTC.

This chain connects TRBV7-9 to TRBJ2-2; D could derive from TRBD1 or TRBD2 (5 bases each). V lost 4 bases, J lost 3 bases, and 12 bases lay in between. This CDR3 is built from 15 residues. The germline gives CDR1 SEHNR, CDR2 FQNEAQ (reference sequence). In DNA, the CDR3 is TGTGCCAGCAGCTCGTCTCGGGACGACACCGGGGAGCTGTTTTTT. As protein: CASSSSRDDTGELFF.

This chain uses TRBV7-2 with TRBJ2-7; D gene ambiguous. This CDR3 region has 13 residues. Germline V gene sequence: CDR1 SGHTA, CDR2 FQGNSA. The V end was cut by 3 bases, the J end by 6 bases, with 12 bases between. The CDR3 region has the DNA TGTGCCAGCAGCTTCTCCCTTTATGGCGAGCAGTACTTC. It codes for CASSFSLYGEQYF.